This is a list of T cell receptor beta chains from one sample in a study of blood T cell repertoires in COVID-19. Profiling relied on immunoSEQ multiplex PCR, and the TCRdb table lists in-frame clones only, not all of them. The data show hundreds of thousands of clones, about 87% seen once. The sequencing sample was made of peripheral blood. The receptors were gathered from a woman between 65 and 79 years old with COVID-19, enrolled during active disease. Each CDR3 is given with its conserved first and last residue. D genes are given only for firm matches.

TRBJ2-6 19 TRBV9 TRBD1 TGTGCCAGCAGCGCCGGACCGGGACAGAGCTTCTCTGGGGCCAACGTCCTGACTTTC CASSAGPGQSFSGANVLTF
TRBJ1-1 14 TRBV11-3 . TGTGCCAGCAGCTTGGACAGCCGGTGGGCTGAAGCTTTCTTT CASSLDSRWAEAFF
TRBJ1-6 15 TRBV7-3 TRBD1 TGTGCCAGCAGCACGCAGGGGGCGGCGAATTCACCCCTCCACTTT CASSTQGAANSPLHF
TRBJ2-2 15 TRBV25-1 TRBD1 TGTGCCAGCAGCTTGGGACAGGGGTCCACCGGGGAGCTGTTTTTT CASSLGQGSTGELFF
TRBJ1-1 14 TRBV6-5 . TGTGCCAGCAGTTTCACCGCCCGGGACACTGAAGCTTTCTTT CASSFTARDTEAFF
TRBJ1-5 16 TRBV6-1 . TGTGCCAGCAGTGAAGCTGGTGGCAGCTCGGCAGGGGCCCAGCATTTT CASSEAGGSSAGAQHF
TRBJ1-5 15 TRBV19 . TGTGCCAGTAGTCCGGGGACACGCGGCCATCAGCCCCAGCATTTT CASSPGTRGHQPQHF
TRBJ1-5 13 TRBV30 . TGTGCCTGGAGAGCCGACCGGGGTCAGCCCCAGCATTTT CAWRADRGQPQHF
TRBJ1-5 17 TRBV28 . TGTGCCAGCAGTTTAGCACAGGGCGGAATCTTTCATCAGCCCCAGCATTTT CASSLAQGGIFHQPQHF
TRBJ1-2 13 TRBV6-5 TRBD1 TGTGCCAGCAGTACAACAGGGGTCTATGGCTACACCTTC CASSTTGVYGYTF
TRBJ2-7 14 TRBV27 TRBD2 TGTGCCAGCAGCGGGAGGGCCGTTCTGTGGGAGCAGTACTTC CASSGRAVLWEQYF
TRBJ1-1 12 TRBV7-9 . TGTGCCAGCAGCTTAGTTTCCGGGGGGGCTTTCTTT CASSLVSGGAFF
TRBJ2-1 15 TRBV5-6 TRBD2 TGTGCCAGCAGCTTGTCGGCGGGAGGGCCGCATGAGCAGTTCTTC CASSLSAGGPHEQFF
TRBJ1-2 15 TRBV6-5 TRBD1 TGTGCCAGCAGTTACTCTGTGACAGGGGGCGGTGGCTACACCTTC CASSYSVTGGGGYTF
TRBJ1-2 16 TRBV19 . TGTGCCAGTAGTATTGACAGGCCGGATGCTTTCTATGGCTACACCTTC CASSIDRPDAFYGYTF
TRBJ1-1 16 TRBV29-1 . TGCAGCGTTGCGGTGGGCGCAGGAGGTCGTGCTACTGAAGCTTTCTTT CSVAVGAGGRATEAFF